These T cell receptor beta chains were read from a single sample in a study of CDR3 diversity in severe acne. TCRdb analysed the PCR reads with MiXCR anew, one entry per CDR3 protein. This table has approximately 90,000 distinct CDR3 sequences, about half appearing once. What was sequenced was blood. The receptors shown here come from a male donor with severe acne vulgaris. Each CDR3 is given with its conserved first and last residue. Fields, in order: V gene, clone size, D gene, J gene, CDR3 protein, CDR3 DNA. A D gene is named only where the DNA matches it firmly. Some rows mark clone size as missing; the rest say once, few, many or name a class of expanded clone.

v_gene: TRBV10-2; abundance: .; d_gene: TRBD2; j_gene: TRBJ2-5; CDR3aa: CASSVTGGSQETQYF; CDR3nt: TGCGCCAGCAGTGTAACGGGAGGGAGCCAAGAGACCCAGTACTTC
v_gene: TRBV20-1; abundance: .; d_gene: .; j_gene: TRBJ1-1; CDR3aa: CSAYANTEAFF; CDR3nt: TGCAGTGCTTATGCCAACACTGAAGCTTTCTTT
v_gene: TRBV4-2; abundance: many; d_gene: TRBD2; j_gene: TRBJ2-7; CDR3aa: CASSQDTGTSYEQYF; CDR3nt: TGTGCCAGCAGCCAAGATACGGGGACTAGCTACGAGCAGTACTTC
v_gene: TRBV29-1; abundance: many; d_gene: .; j_gene: TRBJ2-2; CDR3aa: CSVRVGLGAGELFF; CDR3nt: TGCAGCGTTCGGGTAGGGCTGGGAGCCGGGGAGCTGTTTTTT
v_gene: TRBV19; abundance: .; d_gene: .; j_gene: TRBJ2-1; CDR3aa: CAGGWGRNAYNEQFF; CDR3nt: TGTGCCGGGGGGTGGGGGCGGAACGCCTACAATGAGCAGTTCTTC
v_gene: TRBV27; abundance: many; d_gene: TRBD2; j_gene: TRBJ2-1; CDR3aa: CASSLLAGGFNNEQFF; CDR3nt: TGTGCCAGCAGTTTACTAGCGGGAGGGTTTAACAATGAGCAGTTCTTC
v_gene: TRBV29-1; abundance: .; d_gene: .; j_gene: TRBJ2-7; CDR3aa: CSVEVSESYEQYF; CDR3nt: TGCAGCGTTGAAGTTTCGGAGAGTTACGAGCAGTACTTC
v_gene: TRBV19; abundance: .; d_gene: TRBD1; j_gene: TRBJ2-6; CDR3aa: CAFAGQVSSGANVLTF; CDR3nt: TGTGCCTTTGCGGGACAGGTTAGCTCTGGGGCCAACGTCCTGACTTTC
v_gene: TRBV7-2; abundance: few; d_gene: .; j_gene: TRBJ1-2; CDR3aa: CASSSADIYYGYTF; CDR3nt: TGTGCCAGCAGTTCGGCGGACATTTACTATGGCTACACCTTC
v_gene: TRBV9; abundance: many; d_gene: .; j_gene: TRBJ2-7; CDR3aa: CASRASRRTYEQYF; CDR3nt: TGTGCCAGCAGAGCCAGCCGTAGGACCTACGAGCAGTACTTC
v_gene: TRBV20-1; abundance: many; d_gene: .; j_gene: TRBJ1-5; CDR3aa: CSARGGTREYSNQPQHF; CDR3nt: TGCAGTGCTAGAGGGGGAACACGGGAATATAGCAATCAGCCCCAGCATTTT
v_gene: TRBV20-1; abundance: many; d_gene: .; j_gene: TRBJ1-1; CDR3aa: CSARGGLTEAFF; CDR3nt: TGCAGTGCGAGAGGAGGGCTCACTGAAGCTTTCTTT
v_gene: TRBV9; abundance: many; d_gene: TRBD2; j_gene: TRBJ2-3; CDR3aa: CASSVIGTSRADTQYF; CDR3nt: TGTGCCAGCAGCGTGATAGGGACTAGCAGGGCAGATACGCAGTATTTT
v_gene: TRBV10-3; abundance: many; d_gene: TRBD1; j_gene: TRBJ1-5; CDR3aa: CAISLGQDSNQPQHF; CDR3nt: TGTGCCATCAGTTTGGGACAGGATAGCAATCAGCCCCAGCATTTT
v_gene: TRBV29-1; abundance: .; d_gene: TRBD1; j_gene: TRBJ1-2; CDR3aa: CSVVDRGGYGYTF; CDR3nt: TGCAGCGTTGTAGACAGGGGGGGCTATGGCTACACCTTC
v_gene: TRBV19; abundance: .; d_gene: .; j_gene: TRBJ1-6; CDR3aa: CASSVGTGDSPLHF; CDR3nt: TGTGCCAGTAGCGTCGGGACGGGGGATTCACCCCTCCACTTT
v_gene: TRBV7-7; abundance: .; d_gene: .; j_gene: TRBJ2-7; CDR3aa: CASSLLVRGGYEQYF; CDR3nt: TGTGCTAGCAGCCTGCTTGTACGAGGAGGGTACGAGCAGTACTTC
v_gene: TRBV2; abundance: many; d_gene: .; j_gene: TRBJ2-5; CDR3aa: CASSATRTRVLQETQYF; CDR3nt: TGTGCCAGCAGCGCAACACGAACCAGGGTTCTCCAAGAGACCCAGTACTTC
v_gene: TRBV24-1; abundance: .; d_gene: .; j_gene: TRBJ1-1; CDR3aa: CATSDFSSPTEAFF; CDR3nt: TGTGCCACCAGTGATTTTAGTTCACCCACTGAAGCTTTCTTT
v_gene: TRBV9; abundance: .; d_gene: .; j_gene: TRBJ2-3; CDR3aa: CASSEGGTDTQYF; CDR3nt: TGTGCCAGCAGCGAAGGGGGCACAGATACGCAGTATTTT
v_gene: TRBV7-9; abundance: .; d_gene: TRBD2; j_gene: TRBJ2-7; CDR3aa: CASSIGLAGQTYEQYF; CDR3nt: TGTGCCAGCAGCATCGGACTAGCGGGGCAGACCTACGAGCAGTACTTC
v_gene: TRBV9; abundance: medium-sized; d_gene: .; j_gene: TRBJ1-2; CDR3aa: CASSVDRNYGYTF; CDR3nt: TGTGCCAGCAGCGTAGACAGGAACTATGGCTACACCTTC
v_gene: TRBV9; abundance: once; d_gene: TRBD1; j_gene: TRBJ2-1; CDR3aa: CASSPQGQGSYNEQFF; CDR3nt: TGTGCCAGCAGCCCACAGGGACAGGGGTCCTACAATGAGCAGTTCTTC
v_gene: TRBV7-2; abundance: .; d_gene: TRBD1; j_gene: TRBJ1-2; CDR3aa: CASSLVGQGNYGYTF; CDR3nt: TGTGCCAGCAGCTTGGTGGGACAGGGGAACTATGGCTACACCTTC
v_gene: TRBV7-2; abundance: .; d_gene: TRBD1; j_gene: TRBJ1-5; CDR3aa: CASSYRTGTGQPQHF; CDR3nt: TGTGCCAGCAGCTACCGGACGGGGACAGGTCAGCCCCAGCATTTT
v_gene: TRBV19; abundance: .; d_gene: TRBD1; j_gene: TRBJ2-2; CDR3aa: CASSIGTGNTGELFF; CDR3nt: TGTGCCAGTAGTATCGGGACAGGGAACACCGGGGAGCTGTTTTTT
v_gene: TRBV12-3/TRBV12-4; abundance: few; d_gene: .; j_gene: TRBJ2-2; CDR3aa: CASTSQAEKAGELFF; CDR3nt: TGTGCCAGCACCTCGCAAGCAGAAAAGGCCGGGGAGCTGTTTTTT
v_gene: TRBV5-4; abundance: .; d_gene: TRBD2; j_gene: TRBJ2-2; CDR3aa: CASSSRSSGTGTGELFF; CDR3nt: TGTGCCAGCAGTAGCCGAAGCAGCGGGACTGGCACCGGGGAGCTGTTTTTT
v_gene: TRBV25-1; abundance: .; d_gene: .; j_gene: TRBJ1-2; CDR3aa: CASIDPQGESNYGYTF; CDR3nt: TGTGCCAGCATCGATCCACAAGGCGAATCTAACTATGGCTACACCTTC
v_gene: TRBV11-2; abundance: .; d_gene: TRBD2; j_gene: TRBJ2-2; CDR3aa: CASSPISGRNGELFF; CDR3nt: TGTGCCAGCAGCCCAATTAGCGGGAGGAACGGGGAGCTGTTTTTT
v_gene: TRBV4-2; abundance: few; d_gene: .; j_gene: TRBJ2-5; CDR3aa: CASGQEDSALETQYF; CDR3nt: TGTGCCAGCGGCCAAGAAGACAGCGCGTTAGAGACCCAGTACTTC
v_gene: TRBV6-4; abundance: .; d_gene: .; j_gene: TRBJ1-1; CDR3aa: CASSTGQGTEAFF; CDR3nt: TGTGCCAGCAGTACAGGGCAGGGCACTGAAGCTTTCTTT
v_gene: TRBV7-2; abundance: .; d_gene: TRBD2; j_gene: TRBJ2-7; CDR3aa: CASSLSSGLAGGFEQYF; CDR3nt: TGTGCCAGCAGCTTAAGTTCCGGACTAGCGGGAGGATTCGAGCAGTACTTC
v_gene: TRBV9; abundance: medium-sized; d_gene: TRBD2; j_gene: TRBJ2-1; CDR3aa: CASSATLALSYNEQFF; CDR3nt: TGTGCCAGCAGCGCGACACTAGCGCTATCCTACAATGAGCAGTTCTTC
v_gene: TRBV24-1; abundance: few; d_gene: TRBD2; j_gene: TRBJ2-2; CDR3aa: CATTTTGRGGELFF; CDR3nt: TGTGCCACCACGACTACGGGGAGGGGCGGGGAGCTGTTTTTT
v_gene: TRBV29-1; abundance: .; d_gene: .; j_gene: TRBJ2-3; CDR3aa: CSVEGAPLTYNEQYF; CDR3nt: TGCAGCGTTGAAGGGGCCCCTCTTACCTACAATGAGCAGTATTTT
v_gene: TRBV7-8; abundance: many; d_gene: TRBD1; j_gene: TRBJ1-2; CDR3aa: CASSSGTGLGYTF; CDR3nt: TGTGCCAGCAGCTCTGGGACAGGGTTAGGCTACACCTTC
v_gene: TRBV20-1; abundance: once; d_gene: TRBD2; j_gene: TRBJ2-7; CDR3aa: CSAAPAGGEQYF; CDR3nt: TGCAGTGCGGCTCCCGCGGGAGGCGAGCAGTACTTC
v_gene: TRBV25-1; abundance: .; d_gene: TRBD1; j_gene: TRBJ1-6; CDR3aa: CASSSSLDRGNLHF; CDR3nt: TGTGCCAGCAGTTCTAGCCTCGACAGGGGGAACCTCCACTTT
v_gene: TRBV11-2; abundance: .; d_gene: .; j_gene: TRBJ2-7; CDR3aa: CASSHSGTTYEQYF; CDR3nt: TGCGCCAGCAGCCATTCCGGGACGACCTACGAGCAGTACTTC
v_gene: TRBV29-1; abundance: medium-sized; d_gene: .; j_gene: TRBJ2-1; CDR3aa: CSVGGGTGKEYNEQFF; CDR3nt: TGCAGCGTGGGTGGGGGGACTGGAAAGGAATACAATGAGCAGTTCTTC
v_gene: TRBV6-6; abundance: .; d_gene: .; j_gene: TRBJ2-3; CDR3aa: CASSLTSTDTQYF; CDR3nt: TGTGCCAGCAGCCTAACCTCCACAGATACGCAGTATTTT